The sequence of this T cell receptor (beta chain) was determined in a study of spatial heterogeneity in lung cancer. MiXCR was run by TCRdb on the 5' RACE reads, yielding one entry per CDR3 protein. The data show 2,000 to 3,000 distinct CDR3 sequences, roughly 22% seen once. Study-wide findings and caveats: One measure, the expanded intratumoral alpha and beta TCR count, tracked tumor mutation counts. Tumor T cells had an estimated coverage that came to around 7% for alpha chains and 13% for beta chains.

Many counts were recorded for this clonotype. As yet, its antigen is unknown. One junction end disagrees with the germline gene, perhaps due to a read error. Because the library targeted alpha chains, this beta chain is an off-target read whose size means little. The CDR3 is made up of 12 amino acids. Germline V gene sequence: CDR1 SSHAT, CDR2 FNYEAQ (reference sequence). Time point given: sample taken at primary tumor resection. This specimen was lung tumor tissue, taken at surgery. The chain has TRBV7-7 and TRBJ1-2; no reliable D call. This TCR derives from a male donor with early-stage non-small cell lung cancer. In DNA, the CDR3 is TGTGCTAGCAGCTTAGTTCTAACGGACTACACCTTC. Translating gives CASSLVLTDYTF.